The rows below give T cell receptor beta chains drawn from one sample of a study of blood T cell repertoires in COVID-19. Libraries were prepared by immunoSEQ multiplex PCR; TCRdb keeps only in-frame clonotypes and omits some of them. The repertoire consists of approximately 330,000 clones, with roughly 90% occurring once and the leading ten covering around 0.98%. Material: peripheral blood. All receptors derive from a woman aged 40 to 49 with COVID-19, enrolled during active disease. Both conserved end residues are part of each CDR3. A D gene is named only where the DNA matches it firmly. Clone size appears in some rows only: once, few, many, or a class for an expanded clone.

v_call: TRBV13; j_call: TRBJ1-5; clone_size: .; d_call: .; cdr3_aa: CASSLGGGNQPQHF; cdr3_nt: TGTGCCAGCAGCTTAGGAGGGGGAAATCAGCCCCAGCATTTT
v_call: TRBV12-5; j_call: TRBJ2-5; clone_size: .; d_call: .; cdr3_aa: CASGFGLPQETQYF; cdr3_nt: TGTGCTAGTGGTTTTGGACTCCCTCAAGAGACCCAGTACTTC
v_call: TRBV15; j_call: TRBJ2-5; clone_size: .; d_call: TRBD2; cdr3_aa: CATSREASGPQETQYF; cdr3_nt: TGTGCCACCAGCAGAGAGGCTAGCGGCCCACAAGAGACCCAGTACTTC
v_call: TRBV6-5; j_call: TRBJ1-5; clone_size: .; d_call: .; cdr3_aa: CASRPGEGNQPQHF; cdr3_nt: TGTGCCAGCAGACCCGGTGAGGGCAATCAGCCCCAGCATTTT
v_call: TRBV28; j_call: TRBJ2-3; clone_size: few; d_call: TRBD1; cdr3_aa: CASSFPSRGITDTQYF; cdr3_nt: TGTGCCAGCAGTTTCCCATCCAGGGGGATCACAGATACGCAGTATTTT
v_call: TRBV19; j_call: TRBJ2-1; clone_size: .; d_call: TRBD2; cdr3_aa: CASGLAGSYNEQFF; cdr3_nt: TGTGCCAGTGGGCTAGCGGGCTCCTACAATGAGCAGTTCTTC
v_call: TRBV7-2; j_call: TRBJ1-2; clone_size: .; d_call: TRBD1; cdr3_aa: CASSLVLDRGQKYGYTF; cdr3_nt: TGTGCCAGCAGCTTAGTCTTGGACAGGGGGCAGAAGTATGGCTACACCTTC
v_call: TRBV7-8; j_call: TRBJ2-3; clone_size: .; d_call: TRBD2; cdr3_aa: CASSAGGQADTQYF; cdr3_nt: TGTGCCAGCAGTGCGGGGGGGCAAGCAGATACGCAGTATTTT
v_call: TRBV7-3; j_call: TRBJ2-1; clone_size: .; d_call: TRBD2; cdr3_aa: CASSLGELAAQNEQFF; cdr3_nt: TGTGCCAGCAGCCTAGGGGAGCTAGCGGCCCAAAATGAGCAGTTCTTC
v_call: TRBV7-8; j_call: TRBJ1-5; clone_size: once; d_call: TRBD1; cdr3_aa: CASSQQGGNQPQHF; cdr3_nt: TGTGCCAGCAGCCAACAGGGGGGCAATCAGCCCCAGCATTTT
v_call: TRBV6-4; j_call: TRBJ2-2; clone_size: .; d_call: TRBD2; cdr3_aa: CASSALAGQTNTGELFF; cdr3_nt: TGTGCCAGCAGTGCCCTAGCGGGCCAAACGAACACCGGGGAGCTGTTTTTT
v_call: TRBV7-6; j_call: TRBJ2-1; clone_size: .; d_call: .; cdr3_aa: CASSLEASPGNEQFF; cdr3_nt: TGTGCCAGCAGCTTAGAGGCTAGCCCCGGGAATGAGCAGTTCTTC